This entry lists 32 T cell receptor beta chains sequenced from one sample in a study of radiotherapy plus CTLA-4 blockade in lung cancer. Repertoires were generated with immunoSEQ multiplex PCR, while TCRdb's copy carries only in-frame clones and drops some. The table records tens of thousands of clones, roughly three quarters of them present only once. The sequencing used peripheral blood, collected from a patient treated with radiotherapy plus ipilimumab. The receptors here all came from a human donor with non-small cell lung cancer whose response to radiotherapy plus ipilimumab could not be evaluated.

V and J are TRBV11-3 and TRBJ2-7, with D tentatively TRBD2 (5 bases). CDR1 is SGHNT, CDR2 YENEEA, per germline. Trimming took off 3 bases at V and 5 bases at J, with 5 bases between the two ends. The CDR3 extends over 11 amino acids. CDR3 DNA: TGTGCCAGCAGCTTGGGAGACGAGCAGTACTTC. Amino acid sequence: CASSLGDEQYF.

The rearrangement joins TRBV5-8 to TRBJ1-2, with TRBD1 matching 9 bases. This CDR3 has 16 amino acids. After removal of 4 bases from V and 7 bases from J, the junction contained 14 bases not matched to a gene. The germline V gene encodes CDR1 SGHTS and CDR2 YDEGEE. In nucleotides, the CDR3 is TGTGCCAGCAGCAATCGGGACAGGGATGAAGTCGGTGGCTACACCTTC. It yields the protein CASSNRDRDEVGGYTF.

The chain joins TRBV30 to TRBJ2-1, with 7 bases matching TRBD1. Unmatched junction bases numbered 11, after V lost 8 bases and J lost 4 bases. This CDR3 has 14 residues. Per the germline V gene, CDR1 is GTSNPN and CDR2 is SVGIG (reference sequence). CDR3 DNA: TGTGCCACTTCCGGGACAGATAAATACAATGAGCAGTTCTTC. Translated, it gives CATSGTDKYNEQFF.

The J gene is TRBJ1-1, the V gene TRBV11-2, with 12 nucleotides matching TRBD1. Germline CDR1 is SGHAT and CDR2 is FQNNGV. CDR3 size: 14 residues. The ends lost 1 base at V and 10 bases at J; junction bases unmatched: 4. CDR3 sequence: CASSLGGTGGAAFF. The CDR3 coding sequence is TGTGCCAGCAGCTTAGGCGGGACAGGGGGCGCAGCTTTCTTT. The whole variable domain, remainder taken from reference TRBV11-2 and TRBJ1-1, is EAGVAQSPRYKIIEKRQSVAFWCNPISGHATLYWYQQILGQGPKLLIQFQNNGVVDDSQLPKDRFSAERLKGVDSTLKIQPAKLEDSAVYLCASSLGGTGGAAFFGQGTRLTVV.

The J gene is TRBJ2-7, the V gene TRBV7-9; 7 bases match TRBD1. Germline V gene sequence: CDR1 SEHNR, CDR2 FQNEAQ (reference sequence). J was trimmed by 6 bases and V by 8 bases; bases with no gene match: 10. This CDR3 spans 13 amino acids. Here the CDR3 DNA reads TGTGCCAGCGTCCGGGACAGTGGGCCCGAGCAGTACTTC. This gives the protein CASVRDSGPEQYF.

This clone was counted only a few times. The gene calls are TRBV7-2 and TRBJ2-4, with a weak D call TRBD1 (7 bases). Germline loops: CDR1 SGHTA, CDR2 FQGNSA. The V end was cut by 1 base, the J end by 0 bases, with 16 bases between. This CDR3 is built from 18 residues. The CDR3 coding sequence is TGTGCCAGCAGCTTAGTGGCGGGACAGTACGAAGCCAAAAACATTCAGTACTTC. Protein sequence: CASSLVAGQYEAKNIQYF.

The chain uses TRBV7-9 and TRBJ2-2, with TRBD1 matching 7 bases. The junction had 3 bases not matched to a gene; V was cut back by 2 bases and J by 3 bases. The CDR3 consists of 15 residues. Germline lookup yields CDR1 SEHNR and CDR2 FQNEAQ (reference sequence). The CDR3 here is CASSLWDSYTGELFF. DNA of the CDR3: TGTGCCAGCAGCTTATGGGACAGCTACACCGGGGAGCTGTTTTTT.

The chain links TRBV13 to TRBJ2-7; D gene ambiguous. CDR1 is PRHDT, CDR2 FYEKMQ, per germline (reference sequence). With 2 bases removed from V and 3 bases from J, the gap between germline ends came to 8 bases. The CDR3 length is 13 residues. The CDR3 DNA is TGTGCCAGCAGCTTATCGAGGAGCTACGAGCAGTACTTC. Residues: CASSLSRSYEQYF.

This rearrangement joins TRBV9 to TRBJ1-1; perhaps TRBD1 as D (6 bases). Germline CDR1 is SGDLS and CDR2 is YYNGEE. V was pared by 3 bases and J by 1 base, with 13 bases between. The CDR3 runs 15 residues. CDR3 sequence reads: CASSALPTGNTEAFF. CDR3 in DNA: TGTGCCAGCAGCGCCCTCCCGACAGGGAACACTGAAGCTTTCTTT.

The rearrangement joins TRBV9 to TRBJ1-1; 9 nucleotides match TRBD1. J lost 3 bases, V lost 2 bases, and 5 bases had no gene match. The CDR3 spans 15 residues. Looked up from germline, CDR1 is SGDLS and CDR2 is YYNGEE. CDR3 DNA sequence: TGTGCCAGCAGCGTGTATACAGGGGGCCACACTGAAGCTTTCTTT. Amino acids: CASSVYTGGHTEAFF.

The rearrangement links TRBV18 to TRBJ2-7, with 7 bases aligning to TRBD2. The CDR3 has 16 residues. V trimming: 5 bases; J trimming: 4 bases; junction bases outside the gene matches: 14. Germline V gene data show CDR1 as KGHSH and CDR2 as LQKENI. This chain's CDR3 is CASSSLMGREGYEQYF. Here the CDR3 DNA reads TGTGCCAGCTCATCCCTGATGGGCAGGGAGGGATACGAGCAGTACTTC.

The chain has TRBV5-1 and TRBJ1-1; TRBD1 might be the D (6 bases). Trimming stripped 4 bases from V and 6 bases from J, with 13 bases between. Per germline, CDR1 SGHRS and CDR2 YFSETQ. CDR3 length: 13 residues. CDR3 residues: CASSPQDRAEAFF. CDR3 nucleotide sequence: TGCGCCAGCAGCCCCCAGGACAGAGCTGAAGCTTTCTTT.

This clone occurred a few times. The V and J genes are TRBV28 and TRBJ1-6, with 7 bases lining up with TRBD1. This CDR3 has 15 residues. V was pared by 5 bases and J by 8 bases, with 9 bases of the junction left unmatched. CDR1 is MDHEN and CDR2 is SYDVKM in the germline V gene. CDR3 sequence: CASSLRQGWYSPLHF. CDR3 DNA: TGTGCCAGCAGTCTGCGACAGGGTTGGTATTCACCCCTCCACTTT.

The CDR3 region is CASSSGTGGILNTEAFF. The CDR3 nucleotides are TGTGCCAGCAGTTCCGGGACAGGGGGTATCTTGAACACTGAAGCTTTCTTT. The chain couples TRBV7-6 to TRBJ1-1; 11 bases are shared with TRBD1. The V segment lost 6 bases and the J segment 0 bases; nucleotides outside the gene matches: 9. The CDR3 has 17 residues. Germline V gene data show CDR1 as SGHVS and CDR2 as FNYEAQ.

The chain employs TRBV19 and TRBJ2-7; 9 nucleotides match TRBD1. The ends lost 7 bases at V and 6 bases at J; junction bases unmatched: 10. The germline CDR1 and CDR2 sequences are LNHDA and SQIVND (reference sequence). This CDR3 has 14 amino acids. DNA of the CDR3: TGTGCCAGTACCTCGACAGGGGGGAACTTCGAGCAGTACTTC. Its protein product is CASTSTGGNFEQYF.

This sequence joins TRBV5-5 and TRBJ2-1; unclear D gene. This CDR3 region has 14 residues. V gave up 0 bases and J gave up 8 bases, with 12 bases separating them. Germline assignment: CDR1 SGHKS and CDR2 YYEKEE (reference sequence). CDR3 DNA: TGTGCCAGCAGCTTGGCCCTTGCCCAGGATGAGCAGTTCTTC. As protein: CASSLALAQDEQFF.

This rearrangement joins TRBV29-1 to TRBJ2-5; possibly TRBD2 for D (6 bases). Deletions cut 1 base from V and 5 bases from J, with 14 bases between. The CDR3 length is 14 residues. Germline CDR1 and CDR2: SQVTM and ANQGSEA. CDR3 bases: TGCAGCGTTGAAGCCCCGCGGAGGGAGGAGACCCAGTACTTC. This sequence encodes CSVEAPRREETQYF.

The chain links TRBV19 to TRBJ2-3; 7 bases are a match to TRBD1. Germline V gives CDR1 LNHDA, CDR2 SQIVND (reference sequence). Germline trimming cut 9 bases from V and 3 bases from J; bases unmatched to any gene: 9. The length of the CDR3 is 14 residues. The CDR3 region has the DNA TGTGCCAGCGATCGAGGGGGCCGGACAGATACGCAGTATTTT. It encodes CASDRGGRTDTQYF.

This chain joins TRBV5-6 and TRBJ2-1; 11 bases map to TRBD2. Germline V lookup: CDR1 SGHDT, CDR2 YYEEEE. J gave up 9 bases and V 4 bases, and 9 bases lay outside the gene matches. This CDR3 is built from 15 residues. CDR3 sequence: CASSVTSGNYGEQFF. The CDR3 DNA reads as TGTGCCAGCAGCGTGACTAGCGGGAATTACGGTGAGCAGTTCTTC. The full variable domain, completed using reference TRBV5-6 and TRBJ2-1, is DAGVTQSPTHLIKTRGQQVTLRCSPKSGHDTVSWYQQALGQGPQFIFQYYEEEERQRGNFPDRFSGHQFPNYSSELNVNALLLGDSALYLCASSVTSGNYGEQFFGPGTRLTVL.

The chain joins TRBV7-2 to TRBJ1-5; D is possibly TRBD1 (5 bases). Trimming stripped 3 bases from V and 0 bases from J, with 6 bases between. The CDR3 sequence is 14 residues long. CDR1 is SGHTA, CDR2 FQGNSA, per germline. The CDR3 spells CASSFQGSNQPQHF. CDR3 nucleotide sequence: TGTGCCAGCAGCTTCCAGGGTAGCAATCAGCCCCAGCATTTT.

There are a few counts of this clone. The chain has TRBV9 and TRBJ2-7, with a tentative D call TRBD2 (7 bases). The CDR3 covers 15 residues. Germline assignment: CDR1 SGDLS and CDR2 YYNGEE. The ends were cut back, 5 bases at V and 0 bases at J, with 15 bases in the middle. The CDR3 nucleotides read TGTGCCAGCAGTGAGGGGGGGTCTCTCTCCTACGAGCAGTACTTC. As protein: CASSEGGSLSYEQYF.

The chain links TRBV10-3 to TRBJ2-6, with TRBD1 matching 7 bases. V lost 5 bases and J lost 2; bases outside the gene matches: 12. Germline CDR1 and CDR2: ENHRY and SYGVKD. The CDR3 has 18 residues. CDR3 DNA sequence: TGTGCCATCAGTCCTTCCCGACTAACAGGGGCTGGGGCCAACGTCCTGACTTTC. This gives the protein CAISPSRLTGAGANVLTF.

This clone occurred a few times. This rearrangement joins TRBV5-1 to TRBJ1-4, with TRBD1 identical over 10 bases. CDR1 is SGHRS and CDR2 is YFSETQ in the germline V gene. The CDR3 has 15 amino acids. V trimming: 4 bases; J trimming: 7 bases; junction bases outside the gene matches: 7. In nucleotides, the CDR3 is TGCGCCAGCAGCCCCTCCGGGACAGGGGTTGAAAAACTGTTTTTT. Translating it yields CASSPSGTGVEKLFF.

V and J are TRBV15 and TRBJ1-4, with a weak D call TRBD1 (6 bases). The germline V and J ends were trimmed by 0 bases and 7 bases, with 9 bases remaining between them. The CDR3 is 14 amino acids. Germline CDR1 LNHNV, CDR2 YYDKDF (reference sequence). This CDR3 is CATSRDRGAEKLFF. The CDR3 bases are TGTGCCACCAGCAGAGATCGGGGGGCTGAAAAACTGTTTTTT.

The chain couples TRBV27 to TRBJ2-2, with TRBD1 matching over 8 bases. The CDR3 has 18 amino acids. CDR1 is MNHEY and CDR2 is SMNVEV in the germline V gene (reference sequence). J gave up 6 bases and V 3 bases, and 15 bases lay outside the gene matches. The CDR3 region is CASSFRAVGAGGPGELFF. CDR3 nucleotides: TGTGCCAGCAGTTTTAGGGCTGTGGGGGCAGGGGGCCCCGGGGAGCTGTTTTTT.

By sample fraction, this clone is medium-sized. This chain joins TRBV5-1 and TRBJ1-4; D is unresolved. The V gene lost 6 bases and the J gene lost 13 bases, with 7 bases spanning the gap. Germline V gene sequence: CDR1 SGHRS, CDR2 YFSETQ. The CDR3 has 9 amino acids. In DNA, the CDR3 is TGCGCCAGCATCCAGTCACTGTTTTTT. This encodes CASIQSLFF.

The genes are TRBV9 and TRBJ2-5, with 7 bases lining up with TRBD1. The CDR3 totals 15 residues. The germline gives CDR1 SGDLS, CDR2 YYNGEE. The junction had 3 bases not matched to a gene; V was cut back by 1 base and J by 0 bases. In DNA form, the CDR3 reads TGTGCCAGCAGCGTACACAGGGGCTACCAAGAGACCCAGTACTTC. The encoded protein is CASSVHRGYQETQYF.

V usage is TRBV5-1 and J usage is TRBJ2-7; 8 bases line up with TRBD1. The J segment lost 2 bases and the V segment lost 1 base, leaving 2 bases of the junction unmatched. This CDR3 contains 14 residues. CDR1 and CDR2 (germline): SGHRS, YFSETQ. For the CDR3, the DNA is TGCGCCAGCAGCTTGACAGGGGGACCCTACGAGCAGTACTTC. It codes for CASSLTGGPYEQYF.

The V gene is TRBV5-4, the J gene TRBJ2-1, with 9 nucleotides matching TRBD2. V lost 4 bases to trimming and J lost 7 bases; unmatched junction nucleotides: 9. The CDR3 spans 15 residues. Germline V lookup: CDR1 SGHNT, CDR2 YYREEE (reference sequence). The CDR3 loop is CASSLGTRGGNEQFF. The CDR3 coding sequence is TGTGCCAGCAGCCTTGGGACGCGGGGGGGGAATGAGCAGTTCTTC. The full variable domain, rest sourced from reference TRBV5-4 and TRBJ2-1, is ETGVTQSPTHLIKTRGQQVTLRCSSQSGHNTVSWYQQALGQGPQFIFQYYREEENGRGNFPPRFSGLQFPNYSSELNVNALELDDSALYLCASSLGTRGGNEQFFGPGTRLTVL.

J is TRBJ1-4 and V is TRBV6-6; TRBD1 matches 7 bases. Looked up from germline, CDR1 is MNHNY and CDR2 is SVGAGI (reference sequence). V shed 6 bases, J shed 7 bases, and the junction held 5 bases outside the gene matches. The CDR3 has 13 residues. CDR3 in DNA: TGTGCCAGCAGCGACAGGGCGGCTGAAAAACTGTTTTTT. Protein product: CASSDRAAEKLFF.

This clone was counted once. V usage is TRBV5-1 and J usage is TRBJ2-5; TRBD2 matches at 8 bases. The germline gives CDR1 SGHRS, CDR2 YFSETQ. This CDR3 comprises 15 residues. V dropped 3 bases and J dropped 4; count of bases not matched to a gene: 8. DNA of the CDR3: TGCGCCAGCAGCTCCGGGACTAGAGGCGTAGAGACCCAGTACTTC. Amino acid sequence: CASSSGTRGVETQYF. Filled out from reference TRBV5-1 and TRBJ2-5, the complete variable domain reads KAGVTQTPRYLIKTRGQQVTLSCSPISGHRSVSWYQQTPGQGLQFLFEYFSETQRNKGNFPGRFSGRQFSNSRSEMNVSTLELGDSALYLCASSSGTRGVETQYFGPGTRLLVL.

This rearrangement joins TRBV4-3 to TRBJ2-3; D is unclear. CDR1 is LGHNA, CDR2 YSLEER, per germline. The CDR3 sequence is 15 residues long. Trimming shortened V by 1 base and J by 3 bases, and 11 bases separated the two germline ends. The CDR3 sequence: CASSQGYSSTDTQYF. In DNA form, the CDR3 reads TGCGCCAGCAGCCAAGGGTACAGCTCGACAGATACGCAGTATTTT.